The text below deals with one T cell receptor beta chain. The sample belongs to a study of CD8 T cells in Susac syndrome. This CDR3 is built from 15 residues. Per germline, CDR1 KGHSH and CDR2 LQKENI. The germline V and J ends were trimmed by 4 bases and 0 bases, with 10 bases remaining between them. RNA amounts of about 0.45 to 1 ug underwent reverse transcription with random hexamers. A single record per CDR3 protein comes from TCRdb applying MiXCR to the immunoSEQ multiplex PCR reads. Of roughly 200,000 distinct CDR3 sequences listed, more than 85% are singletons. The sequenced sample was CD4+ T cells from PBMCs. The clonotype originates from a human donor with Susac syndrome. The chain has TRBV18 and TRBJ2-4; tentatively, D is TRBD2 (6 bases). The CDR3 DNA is TGTGCCAGCTCACTCGGGGGTCTAGCCAAAAACATTCAGTACTTC. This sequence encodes CASSLGGLAKNIQYF.